One and the same sample provided the 30 T cell receptor beta chains below, sequenced in a study of blood T cells in healthy people across ages. The use of a sample-barcoded 5' primer and a J-beta primer mix characterized a second PCR of about 7 to 12 cycles. TCRdb fed the 5' RACE reads into MiXCR, producing one record per CDR3 protein. The table has 1.5 million to 2 million distinct CDR3 sequences, roughly 52% seen once. Sequencing was done on a sample of blood. All receptors come from a woman in her 40s in good health.

The chain couples TRBV5-8 to TRBJ2-5; D ambiguous. Germline assignment: CDR1 SGHTS and CDR2 YDEGEE. V was clipped by 1 base and J by 5 bases, with 21 bases between them. This CDR3 is 17 amino acids long. The CDR3 loop reads CASSLLGPMVFGETQYF. CDR3 DNA: TGTGCCAGCAGCTTGTTAGGCCCAATGGTCTTTGGGGAGACCCAGTACTTC.

J is TRBJ2-1 and V is TRBV20-1, with 8 bases that match TRBD2. The trim removed 5 bases at V and 7 bases at J, leaving 16 bases unmatched. The CDR3 runs to 16 residues. CDR1 DFQATT and CDR2 SNEGSKA come from the germline V gene (reference sequence). CDR3 coding DNA: TGCAGTGCTCGACCCGGACTAGCCGCGACCCCTAATGAGCAGTTCTTC. Protein sequence: CSARPGLAATPNEQFF.

V gene TRBV29-1 combines with J gene TRBJ1-1; D is undetermined. Germline V lookup: CDR1 SQVTM, CDR2 ANQGSEA. V was clipped by 4 bases and J by 3 bases, with 12 bases between them. The CDR3 sequence is 13 residues long. The CDR3, as DNA: TGCAGCGTTGCGGGCCTTCGGGACACTGAAGCTTTCTTT. It translates to CSVAGLRDTEAFF.

The V gene is TRBV7-2, the J gene TRBJ2-7; 8 nucleotides line up with TRBD1. Unmatched junction bases numbered 9, after V lost 5 bases and J lost 6 bases. CDR1 SGHTA and CDR2 FQGNSA come from the germline V gene. The CDR3 runs 14 residues. The CDR3 region has the DNA TGTGCCAGCAGCGAACGGGACAGGTCCGCCGAGCAGTACTTC. As protein: CASSERDRSAEQYF.

The gene calls are TRBV28 and TRBJ1-5, with a weak D call TRBD1 (5 bases). Trimming pared 5 bases from V and 1 base from J, leaving 12 bases between. There are 15 residues in the CDR3. Looked up from germline, CDR1 is MDHEN and CDR2 is SYDVKM. The CDR3 DNA is TGTGCCAGCAGTCCGCGACAGCGGAGCAATCAGCCCCAGCATTTT. Translation: CASSPRQRSNQPQHF.

V and J are TRBV27 and TRBJ2-7; TRBD2 aligns across 12 bases. With the DNA end fitting TRBJ2-5 better, the J assignment may be wrong. This CDR3 has 14 residues. Germline V gene data show CDR1 as MNHEY and CDR2 as SMNVEV (reference sequence). DNA of the CDR3: TGTGCCTCCGGGGCTAGCGGGGGGGCAGAGACCCAGTACTTC. Its protein product is CASGASGGAETQYF.

This clonotype has a handful of counts. This sequence joins TRBV27 and TRBJ2-4; the match to TRBD1 covers 12 bases. Germline CDR1 reads MNHEY; CDR2 reads SMNVEV (reference sequence). The J segment lost 9 bases and the V segment lost 2 bases, leaving 5 bases of the junction unmatched. The CDR3 runs 15 residues. The CDR3 bases are TGTGCCAGCAGTTTACGGGGACAGGGGGCTTCCATTCAGTACTTC. This sequence encodes CASSLRGQGASIQYF.

This chain joins TRBV15 and TRBJ2-7, with 8 bases lining up with TRBD1. Germline CDR1 is LNHNV and CDR2 is YYDKDF (reference sequence). This CDR3 contains 16 residues. The ends lost 11 bases at V and 2 bases at J; junction bases unmatched: 17. CDR3 coding DNA: TGTGCCGCCGGGACAGGCCTGCTGACCGCCCCCTACGAGCAGTACTTC. Amino acids: CAAGTGLLTAPYEQYF.

The chain recombines TRBV7-2 with TRBJ2-5; D might be TRBD1 (6 bases). Per the germline V gene, CDR1 is SGHTA and CDR2 is FQGNSA. The ends were cut back, 2 bases at V and 5 bases at J, with 15 bases in the middle. The length of the CDR3 is 15 residues. CDR3 protein: CASSLQWGQAETQYF. DNA of the CDR3: TGTGCCAGCAGCTTACAATGGGGGCAGGCGGAGACCCAGTACTTC.

This clonotype was seen only a few times. The chain combines TRBV7-2 with TRBJ2-6, with 9 nucleotides matching TRBD1. The V segment lost 5 bases and the J segment 3 bases; nucleotides outside the gene matches: 14. The CDR3 contains 19 residues. Germline values: CDR1 SGHTA, CDR2 FQGNSA. CDR3 bases: TGTGCCAGCAGCAAAGGGCAGGGACAGGGAATCGGTGGGGCCAACGTCCTGACTTTC. Translation gives CASSKGQGQGIGGANVLTF.

This rearrangement joins TRBV24-1 to TRBJ2-5, with D possibly being TRBD1 (5 bases). The CDR3 is 14 amino acids. V dropped 1 base and J dropped 7 bases, with 12 bases sitting between them. Germline V gene data show CDR1 as KGHDR and CDR2 as SFDVKD. CDR3 in amino acids: CATSDFGQGMTQYF. The CDR3 region has the DNA TGTGCCACCAGTGATTTCGGCCAGGGTATGACCCAGTACTTC.

The chain recombines TRBV6-2 or TRBV6-3 with TRBJ2-7; 10 bases are shared with TRBD1. The germline V gene encodes CDR1 MNHEY and CDR2 SVGEGT. The CDR3 sequence is 15 residues long. V shed 7 bases, J shed 5 bases, and the junction held 11 bases outside the gene matches. The CDR3 sequence is CASNNAGQGTHEQYF. The CDR3, as DNA: TGTGCCAGCAACAACGCGGGACAGGGGACCCACGAGCAGTACTTC.

The chain joins TRBV7-2 to TRBJ2-3; 11 bases fit TRBD2. There are 13 residues in the CDR3. J was trimmed by 14 bases and V by 4 bases; bases with no gene match: 8. CDR1 is SGHTA, CDR2 FQGNSA, per germline. The CDR3 region has the DNA TGTGCCAGCAGCTCCACTAGCGGGGGCATGCCGTATTTT. This codes for CASSSTSGGMPYF. Filled out from reference TRBV7-2 and TRBJ2-3, the complete variable domain reads GAGVSQSPSNKVTEKGKDVELRCDPISGHTALYWYRQSLGQGLEFLIYFQGNSAPDKSGLPSDRFSAERTGGSVSTLTIQRTQQEDSAVYLCASSSTSGGMPYFGPGTRLTVL.

This clonotype came up a few times. The rearrangement links TRBV6-5 to TRBJ1-6; no firm D call. The CDR3 runs 13 residues. Germline V CDR1 and CDR2: MNHEY, SVGAGI. Trimming took off 2 bases at V and 8 bases at J, with 7 bases between the two ends. For the CDR3, the DNA is TGTGCCAGCAGTTACAATGGGGATTCACCCCTCCACTTT. As protein: CASSYNGDSPLHF.

At least ten counts were recorded for this clonotype. A much larger clone is a single base away; this may be a read error. The rearrangement links TRBV10-3 to TRBJ2-1; TRBD1 agrees at 7 bases. Near its end, the DNA agrees better with TRBJ2-7, so the J call may be wrong. This CDR3 is built from 13 residues. Per germline, CDR1 ENHRY and CDR2 SYGVKD. CDR3 residues: CAIRTGQHNEQYF. The CDR3 DNA follows: TGTGCCATCAGGACGGGACAGCACAATGAGCAGTACTTC.

The table lists this clonotype with a few counts. This chain connects TRBV7-2 to TRBJ2-5; TRBD2 aligns across 8 bases. The germline CDR1 and CDR2 sequences are SGHTA and FQGNSA. The CDR3 runs 15 residues. Trimming at V came to 1 base and at J to 6 bases, leaving 7 bases not matched to a gene. The CDR3 nucleotides are TGTGCCAGCAGCTTAGAGCGGGGGCCTCTGCAGACCCAGTACTTC. It is translated as CASSLERGPLQTQYF.

CDR3 amino acids: CASTPRDRDNSPLHF. For the CDR3, the DNA is TGTGCCAGCACCCCTCGGGACAGGGATAATTCACCCCTCCACTTT. The chain has TRBV6-5 and TRBJ1-6; 9 nucleotides match TRBD1. In germline, CDR1 is MNHEY, CDR2 SVGAGI. The junction had 6 bases not matched to a gene; V was cut back by 7 bases and J by 5 bases. The CDR3 has 15 amino acids.

This clonotype was observed a few times. The CDR3: CASSLRQGAPRETQYF. The CDR3 DNA follows: TGTGCCAGCAGCCTAAGACAGGGGGCGCCCCGAGAGACCCAGTACTTC. The V gene is TRBV7-8, the J gene TRBJ2-5; 10 bases fit TRBD1. J lost 4 bases, V lost 5 bases, and 10 bases had no gene match. This CDR3 is built from 16 residues. The germline V gene has CDR1 SGHVS and CDR2 FQNEAQ.

This clonotype was detected once. Its ends do not fully match the called genes, so a read error is possible. The chain combines TRBV7-2 with TRBJ2-4, with D possibly TRBD1 on 6 matching bases. CDR1 is SGHTA, CDR2 FQGNSA, per germline. This CDR3 is 14 amino acids long. Here the CDR3 reads CASSLGAGTREQHF. The CDR3 coding sequence is TGTGCCAGCAGCTTAGGAGCCGGGACAAGGGAGCAGCACTTC.

V is TRBV9 and J is TRBJ2-4, with 13 bases fitting TRBD2. CDR1 and CDR2 (germline): SGDLS, YYNGEE. The CDR3 contains 17 residues. V was pared by 0 bases and J by 7 bases, with 7 bases of the junction left unmatched. CDR3 sequence reads: CASSVAVGTSGANIQYF. CDR3 DNA sequence: TGTGCCAGCAGCGTAGCGGTAGGGACTAGCGGGGCCAACATTCAGTACTTC.

This chain uses TRBV4-2 with TRBJ1-5; 10 nucleotides match TRBD1. Germline-derived CDR1 and CDR2 are LGHNA and YNFKEQ. The CDR3 runs 16 residues. V shed 3 bases and J 2 bases; nucleotides not matched to a gene: 4. In DNA form, the CDR3 reads TGTGCCAGCAGCCACTTCGGACAGGGGGGCAATCAGCCCCAGCATTTT. Encoded protein: CASSHFGQGGNQPQHF.

V and J are TRBV11-1 and TRBJ2-1; D is perhaps TRBD2 (6 bases). The CDR3 runs 14 residues. Germline assignment: CDR1 SGHAT and CDR2 FQDESV (reference sequence). V was clipped by 1 base and J by 7 bases, with 11 bases between them. CDR3 amino acids: CASSLGRANNEQFF. The CDR3 bases are TGTGCCAGCAGCTTAGGGAGGGCGAATAATGAGCAGTTCTTC.

This clonotype was observed a handful of times. This chain links TRBV6-2 or TRBV6-3 with TRBJ2-3, with 7 bases identical to TRBD2. CDR3 size: 17 residues. Germline CDR1 MNHEY, CDR2 SVGEGT. V shed 2 bases, J shed 2 bases, and the junction held 10 bases outside the gene matches. The CDR3 spells CASSYRARLATTDTQYF. The DNA for the CDR3 is TGTGCCAGCAGTTACAGGGCTCGACTAGCCACCACAGATACGCAGTATTTT.

Only a few counts were recorded for this clonotype. The rearrangement joins TRBV7-2 to TRBJ2-4, with D tentatively TRBD2 (6 bases). The CDR3 contains 16 residues. Per the germline V gene, CDR1 is SGHTA and CDR2 is FQGNSA. V lost 5 bases and J lost 0, with 14 bases in between. As DNA, the CDR3 is TGTGCCAGCAGCCCCGGGACTTCGCTAGCCAAAAACATTCAGTACTTC. Translated: CASSPGTSLAKNIQYF.

This CDR3 is CSASLHNSYEQYF. The CDR3, as DNA: TGCAGTGCGAGTCTCCACAACTCCTACGAGCAGTACTTC. This chain links TRBV20-1 with TRBJ2-7; no firm D call. The germline gives CDR1 DFQATT, CDR2 SNEGSKA (reference sequence). Trimming removed 6 bases from V and 0 bases from J, with 12 bases in between. This CDR3 region has 13 residues.

V gene TRBV27 combines with J gene TRBJ2-2, with D tentatively TRBD1 or TRBD2 (5 bases each). From germline, CDR1 is MNHEY and CDR2 SMNVEV (reference sequence). CDR3 length: 12 amino acids. V was trimmed by 6 bases and J by 7 bases, leaving 9 bases between them. The CDR3 sequence is CASRTGLGELFF. CDR3 DNA: TGTGCCAGCAGGACGGGGCTCGGGGAGCTGTTTTTT.

The chain employs TRBV28 and TRBJ2-1, with 11 bases lining up with TRBD2. V dropped 2 bases and J dropped 4; count of bases not matched to a gene: 7. The CDR3 extends over 17 amino acids. The germline CDR1 and CDR2 sequences are MDHEN and SYDVKM. DNA for the CDR3: TGTGCCAGCAGTTTACCACTAGCGGGGGCCAGATACAATGAGCAGTTCTTC. Its translation: CASSLPLAGARYNEQFF.

This chain links TRBV6-5 with TRBJ2-7, with 8 nucleotides matching TRBD2. Germline lookup yields CDR1 MNHEY and CDR2 SVGAGI. V was pared by 5 bases and J by 6 bases, with 15 bases of the junction left unmatched. This CDR3 contains 16 residues. The CDR3 spells CASSLLKAGASSEQYF. The CDR3 DNA reads as TGTGCCAGCAGTCTCCTTAAAGCGGGGGCGTCTTCCGAGCAGTACTTC.

The CDR3 bases are TGTGCCACCAGAGGGGTTGGCACTGAAGCTTTCTTT. This translates into CATRGVGTEAFF. The chain employs TRBV24-1 and TRBJ1-1, with a weak D call TRBD1 (5 bases). V was clipped by 7 bases and J by 4 bases, with 9 bases between them. CDR1 is KGHDR and CDR2 is SFDVKD in the germline V gene. This CDR3 has 12 amino acids.

The CDR3 DNA is TGTGCCAGCAGAAACGACATCCCCTACGAGCAGTACTTC. Translating gives CASRNDIPYEQYF. J is TRBJ2-7 and V is TRBV25-1; D unresolved. Trimming pared 6 bases from V and 2 bases from J, leaving 11 bases between. The germline V gene has CDR1 MGHDK and CDR2 SYGVNS. This CDR3 has 13 amino acids.